The next 24 T cell receptor beta chains were all read from a single sample in a study of cytomegalovirus exposure and HLA in healthy donors. TCRdb's table, derived via immunoSEQ multiplex PCR, lists solely in-frame clones and lacks some. The sample holds some 49,000 clones, approximately 93% seen once. The sample comprised PBMCs. The receptor source for this set is a young woman in good health and CMV-seropositive.

V usage is TRBV4-1 and J usage is TRBJ1-1; D not resolved. There are 14 residues in the CDR3. CDR1 is MGHRA, CDR2 YSYEKL, per germline. The V end was cut by 3 bases, the J end by 0 bases, with 8 bases between. CDR3 in DNA: TGCGCCAGCAGCCAGCCCACAGTGAACACTGAAGCTTTCTTT. Residues: CASSQPTVNTEAFF.

This chain links TRBV6-4 with TRBJ2-2; the match to TRBD2 covers 7 bases. Germline V CDR1 and CDR2: MRHNA, SNTAGT. The CDR3 extends over 15 amino acids. Trimming cost V 0 bases and J 3 bases; bases outside gene matches: 1. For the CDR3, the DNA is TGTGCCAGCAGTGACTCCGCGGGAGACACCGGGGAGCTGTTTTTT. Its translation: CASSDSAGDTGELFF.

The chain links TRBV7-2 to TRBJ1-6, with TRBD1 matching 11 bases. Looked up from germline, CDR1 is SGHTA and CDR2 is FQGNSA. The CDR3 length is 17 residues. V lost 0 bases, J lost 7 bases, and 5 bases stayed unmatched. The CDR3: CASSLAPGQGANSPLHF. As DNA, the CDR3 is TGTGCCAGCAGCTTAGCGCCCGGACAGGGGGCCAATTCACCCCTCCACTTT.

In its sample, this clone was seen once. The rearrangement joins TRBV9 to TRBJ2-7; TRBD2 matches 7 bases. Unmatched junction bases numbered 3, after V lost 0 bases and J lost 6 bases. Germline-derived CDR1 and CDR2 are SGDLS and YYNGEE. The CDR3 length is 13 residues. The CDR3 coding sequence is TGTGCCAGCAGCGTAGGGGGAGGGGTCGAGCAGTACTTC. Encoded protein: CASSVGGGVEQYF.

The V call is TRBV5-1, the J call TRBJ2-7; no firm D call. Between the trimmed V and J ends, which lost 0 bases and 2 bases, there was a span of 6 bases. Per the germline V gene, CDR1 is SGHRS and CDR2 is YFSETQ. This CDR3 comprises 13 residues. For the CDR3, the DNA is TGCGCCAGCAGCTTGGATACTGCCTACGAGCAGTACTTC. Residues: CASSLDTAYEQYF.

The chain uses TRBV5-6 and TRBJ2-1, with TRBD1 identical over 7 bases. V lost 0 bases, J lost 6 bases, and 6 bases stayed unmatched. Germline loops: CDR1 SGHDT, CDR2 YYEEEE. This CDR3 is built from 15 residues. This chain's CDR3 is CASSLGPTGFNEQFF. The CDR3 DNA is TGTGCCAGCAGCTTGGGTCCGACAGGGTTCAATGAGCAGTTCTTC. Looking up the rest from reference TRBV5-6 and TRBJ2-1 gives the full variable domain: DAGVTQSPTHLIKTRGQQVTLRCSPKSGHDTVSWYQQALGQGPQFIFQYYEEEERQRGNFPDRFSGHQFPNYSSELNVNALLLGDSALYLCASSLGPTGFNEQFFGPGTRLTVL.

CDR3: CASSPPRSRCSYNEQFF. The DNA of the CDR3 is TGTGCCAGCTCACCCCCCCGGTCCCGTTGCTCCTACAATGAGCAGTTCTTC. This sequence joins TRBV18 and TRBJ2-1; D is uncertain. The germline CDR1 and CDR2 sequences are KGHSH and LQKENI. The germline V and J ends were trimmed by 3 bases and 0 bases, with 15 bases remaining between them. The CDR3 totals 17 residues.

The chain joins TRBV19 to TRBJ2-1; 10 bases align to TRBD2. Germline values: CDR1 LNHDA, CDR2 SQIVND (reference sequence). This CDR3 has 19 amino acids. The ends lost 5 bases at V and 0 bases at J; junction bases unmatched: 13. In DNA, the CDR3 is TGTGCCAGTAGTCTACCTACTAGCGGGACTAAGAGCTCCTACAATGAGCAGTTCTTC. Its translation: CASSLPTSGTKSSYNEQFF.

V usage is TRBV6-6 and J usage is TRBJ1-1; the D gene is possibly TRBD1 (5 bases). V was clipped by 6 bases and J by 1 base, with 12 bases between them. CDR3 length: 14 residues. Germline CDR1 MNHNY, CDR2 SVGAGI (reference sequence). The CDR3 sequence is CASSPRGGNTEAFF. As DNA, the CDR3 is TGTGCCAGCAGCCCGCGGGGCGGGAACACTGAAGCTTTCTTT.

The chain combines TRBV28 with TRBJ2-1; 13 bases are a match to TRBD2. Trimming at V came to 6 bases and at J to 7 bases, leaving 9 bases not matched to a gene. Looked up from germline, CDR1 is MDHEN and CDR2 is SYDVKM. The CDR3 loop spans 16 amino acids. This chain's CDR3 is CASRPRATSGRNEQFF. CDR3 DNA sequence: TGTGCCAGCAGGCCTCGGGCGACTAGCGGGAGGAATGAGCAGTTCTTC.

V gene TRBV27 combines with J gene TRBJ2-6, with D perhaps TRBD1 (6 bases). The CDR3 contains 16 residues. The germline CDR1 and CDR2 sequences are MNHEY and SMNVEV (reference sequence). The V gene lost 8 bases and the J gene lost 0 bases, with 14 bases spanning the gap. The CDR3 DNA is TGTGCCAGCGGCCGGACAGTTGCCTCTGGGGCCAACGTCCTGACTTTC. This encodes CASGRTVASGANVLTF.

This chain uses TRBV18 with TRBJ2-1, with 7 bases matching TRBD1. The germline V gene has CDR1 KGHSH and CDR2 LQKENI. Unmatched junction bases numbered 7, after V lost 3 bases and J lost 5 bases. There are 15 residues in the CDR3. The CDR3 here is CASSPDRDSHNEQFF. CDR3 bases: TGTGCCAGCTCACCGGACCGGGACAGCCACAATGAGCAGTTCTTC. Supplemented by reference TRBV18 and TRBJ2-1, the full variable domain reads NAGVMQNPRHLVRRRGQEARLRCSPMKGHSHVYWYRQLPEEGLKFMVYLQKENIIDESGMPKERFSAEFPKEGPSILRIQQVVRGDSAAYFCASSPDRDSHNEQFFGPGTRLTVL.

The V gene is TRBV28, the J gene TRBJ1-5, with TRBD1 matching 7 bases. The CDR3 loop spans 14 amino acids. Germline lookup yields CDR1 MDHEN and CDR2 SYDVKM. Trimming at V came to 7 bases and at J to 5 bases, leaving 8 bases not matched to a gene. CDR3 sequence (DNA): TGTGCCAGCACCGCGGACAGGCCGGATCAGCCCCAGCATTTT. The encoded protein is CASTADRPDQPQHF.

The V and J genes are TRBV5-1 and TRBJ1-5; perhaps TRBD1 as D (6 bases). The germline gives CDR1 SGHRS, CDR2 YFSETQ. This CDR3 is 16 amino acids long. V lost 2 bases and J lost 7, with 19 bases in between. The CDR3 bases are TGCGCCAGCAGCTTAGGTGGTCGACAGGTGGGGCAGCCCCAGCATTTT. This sequence encodes CASSLGGRQVGQPQHF.

The CDR3 region is CASSLGSGNYGYTF. For the CDR3, the DNA is TGTGCCAGCAGTCTGGGCAGCGGTAACTATGGCTACACCTTC. The chain employs TRBV28 and TRBJ1-2; D is ambiguous. The CDR3 consists of 14 residues. V was clipped by 5 bases and J by 1 base, with 11 bases between them. The germline CDR1 and CDR2 sequences are MDHEN and SYDVKM.

The gene calls are TRBV6-5 and TRBJ1-2; 8 nucleotides match TRBD1. Germline V gives CDR1 MNHEY, CDR2 SVGAGI. Unmatched junction bases numbered 8, after V lost 6 bases and J lost 8 bases. This CDR3 has 13 residues. In DNA, the CDR3 is TGTGCCAGCAGCTATGGACAGGGAGTGGGCTACACCTTC. Residues: CASSYGQGVGYTF.

The chain carries TRBV19 and TRBJ1-5; a possible D gene is TRBD1 (6 bases). Trimming left V 9 bases short and J 1 base short, with 10 bases between. CDR3 length: 13 amino acids. Germline CDR1 and CDR2: LNHDA and SQIVND (reference sequence). CDR3 DNA sequence: TGTGCCAGCCAGGGGAACAGCAATCAGCCCCAGCATTTT. Translating it yields CASQGNSNQPQHF.

The CDR3 loop is CASSHQGRSNSPLHF. CDR3 sequence (DNA): TGTGCCAGTAGTCATCAAGGGAGGAGTAATTCACCCCTCCACTTT. The J gene is TRBJ1-6, the V gene TRBV19; D not certain. Germline V CDR1 and CDR2: LNHDA, SQIVND (reference sequence). This CDR3 is built from 15 residues. V shed 5 bases and J shed 6 bases, with 14 bases lying between them.

The CDR3 spells CASSLTGQGGFDGYTF. The CDR3 nucleotides read TGTGCCAGCAGCTTAACAGGACAGGGCGGGTTCGATGGCTACACCTTC. The rearrangement joins TRBV7-3 to TRBJ1-2; 8 nucleotides match TRBD1. CDR1 is SGHTA and CDR2 is FQGTGA in the germline V gene. The CDR3 has 16 residues. The ends lost 0 bases at V and 6 bases at J; junction bases unmatched: 9.

This chain links TRBV7-9 with TRBJ1-1; maybe TRBD1 (6 bases). V was clipped by 5 bases and J by 0 bases, with 13 bases between them. The CDR3 contains 15 residues. The germline gives CDR1 SEHNR, CDR2 FQNEAQ (reference sequence). The CDR3 is CASSPGQSMNTEAFF. The CDR3 DNA sequence: TGTGCCAGCAGCCCCGGACAGTCCATGAACACTGAAGCTTTCTTT.

The chain employs TRBV27 and TRBJ2-1, with 11 bases identical to TRBD2. Germline CDR1 and CDR2: MNHEY and SMNVEV (reference sequence). This CDR3 contains 18 residues. The V segment lost 5 bases and the J segment 4 bases; nucleotides outside the gene matches: 13. The CDR3 DNA reads TGTGCCAGCAGTCTTCGGGGGACTAGCGGAGTGGGATACAATGAGCAGTTCTTC. Its translation is CASSLRGTSGVGYNEQFF.

The gene calls are TRBV25-1 and TRBJ2-3; D perhaps matches TRBD2 (5 bases). From germline, CDR1 is MGHDK and CDR2 SYGVNS. The length of the CDR3 is 14 residues. The ends were cut back, 3 bases at V and 3 bases at J, with 10 bases in the middle. The CDR3 sequence: CASSDLASTDTQYF. CDR3 bases: TGTGCCAGCAGTGATCTAGCTAGTACAGATACGCAGTATTTT. Using reference TRBV25-1 and TRBJ2-3 for the parts outside the CDR3, the full variable domain is EADIYQTPRYLVIGTGKKITLECSQTMGHDKMYWYQQDPGMELHLIHYSYGVNSTEKGDLSSESTVSRIRTEHFPLTLESARPSHTSQYLCASSDLASTDTQYFGPGTRLTVL.

This chain connects TRBV14 to TRBJ2-7; 7 nucleotides match TRBD2. The CDR3 consists of 17 residues. Unmatched junction bases numbered 11, after V lost 3 bases and J lost 0 bases. In germline, CDR1 is SGHDN, CDR2 FVKESK. The CDR3 DNA reads as TGTGCCAGCAGCCACCGGACTAGTCCCACGTTCTCCTACGAGCAGTACTTC. This codes for CASSHRTSPTFSYEQYF. The whole variable domain, filled in from reference TRBV14 and TRBJ2-7, reads EAGVTQFPSHSVIEKGQTVTLRCDPISGHDNLYWYRRVMGKEIKFLLHFVKESKQDESGMPNNRFLAERTGGTYSTLKVQPAELEDSGVYFCASSHRTSPTFSYEQYFGPGTRLTVT.

This clone was seen a single time. The chain recombines TRBV9 with TRBJ1-1, with a tentative D call TRBD1 (6 bases). CDR1 and CDR2 from the germline V gene are SGDLS and YYNGEE. Trimming removed 5 bases at V and 3 bases at J, with 11 bases between. This CDR3 comprises 13 residues. In DNA form, the CDR3 reads TGTGCCAGCAGTTCCACAGGGTACACTGAAGCTTTCTTT. Amino acid sequence: CASSSTGYTEAFF. The variable domain in full, completed from reference TRBV9 and TRBJ1-1, reads DSGVTQTPKHLITATGQRVTLRCSPRSGDLSVYWYQQSLDQGLQFLIQYYNGEERAKGNILERFSAQQFPDLHSELNLSSLELGDSALYFCASSSTGYTEAFFGQGTRLTVV.